These 31 T cell receptor beta chains were sequenced from one sample in a study of response to subunit inactivated influenza vaccine. In TCRdb, the RT-PCR reads were re-called with MiXCR into one record per CDR3 protein. The sample has under 800,000 distinct CDR3 sequences; about 15% are singletons. Specimen: PBMCs from blood, collected less than 15 days before vaccination. These TCRs come from a man between 45 and 60 years old who received an inactivated influenza vaccine.

This clonotype came up many times. The J gene is TRBJ2-2, the V gene TRBV7-2; the D gene is possibly TRBD2 (6 bases). From germline, CDR1 is SGHTA and CDR2 FQGNSA. The V and J ends lost 2 bases and 4 bases respectively, with 11 bases between them. This CDR3 comprises 15 residues. The chain's CDR3 is CASSLTRGTTGELFF. Here the CDR3 DNA reads TGTGCCAGCAGCTTAACACGGGGGACCACCGGGGAGCTGTTTTTT.

The CDR3 here is CASSELTGAQETQYF. CDR3 DNA: TGTGCCAGCAGTGAATTAACGGGGGCGCAGGAGACCCAGTACTTC. The J gene is TRBJ2-5, the V gene TRBV25-1; D may match TRBD1 or TRBD2 (6 bases each). The germline V and J ends were trimmed by 1 base and 5 bases, with 14 bases remaining between them. The CDR3 is 15 residues long. The germline V gene has CDR1 MGHDK and CDR2 SYGVNS. Looking up the rest from reference TRBV25-1 and TRBJ2-5 gives the full variable domain: EADIYQTPRYLVIGTGKKITLECSQTMGHDKMYWYQQDPGMELHLIHYSYGVNSTEKGDLSSESTVSRIRTEHFPLTLESARPSHTSQYLCASSELTGAQETQYFGPGTRLLVL.

The chain recombines TRBV4-1 with TRBJ2-7; the D gene is possibly TRBD1 (6 bases). The length of the CDR3 is 13 residues. Per the germline V gene, CDR1 is MGHRA and CDR2 is YSYEKL. The ends were cut back, 4 bases at V and 5 bases at J, with 12 bases in the middle. This CDR3 reads CASSPGTFDEQYF. The DNA for the CDR3 is TGCGCCAGCAGCCCGGGGACATTTGACGAGCAGTACTTC.

The chain has TRBV6-4 and TRBJ2-3; D unresolved. Germline CDR1 and CDR2: MRHNA and SNTAGT. The CDR3 runs 14 residues. V lost 5 bases to trimming and J lost 2 bases, with 11 bases between them. CDR3: CASSPHSHTDTQYF. The CDR3 DNA reads TGTGCCAGCAGTCCCCACTCACACACAGATACGCAGTATTTT.

This clonotype turned up a few times. The chain recombines TRBV7-2 with TRBJ1-5, with D possibly matching TRBD1 (6 bases). V was trimmed by 5 bases and J by 5 bases, leaving 10 bases between them. CDR1 is SGHTA, CDR2 FQGNSA, per germline. The CDR3 totals 13 residues. CDR3: CASSAQGYQPQHF. The CDR3 nucleotides are TGTGCCAGCAGCGCGCAGGGGTATCAGCCCCAGCATTTT.

This clonotype was counted at least ten times. The V and J genes are TRBV7-8 and TRBJ2-7; TRBD1 aligns across 9 bases. The ends lost 2 bases at V and 1 base at J; junction bases unmatched: 15. This CDR3 region has 19 residues. CDR1 and CDR2 from the germline V gene are SGHVS and FQNEAQ. The CDR3 DNA reads as TGTGCCAGCAGCTTATTATCCGGGACAGGGACCTTCCAGTCCTACGAGCAGTACTTC. Protein product: CASSLLSGTGTFQSYEQYF. Filled out from reference TRBV7-8 and TRBJ2-7, the complete variable domain reads GAGVSQSPRYKVAKRGQDVALRCDPISGHVSLFWYQQALGQGPEFLTYFQNEAQLDKSGLPSDRFFAERPEGSVSTLKIQRTQQEDSAVYLCASSLLSGTGTFQSYEQYFGPGTRLTVT.

The sample holds a few counts of this clonotype. The chain couples TRBV6-5 to TRBJ2-7; D is possibly TRBD1 (5 bases). CDR3 size: 17 residues. V was trimmed by 2 bases and J by 8 bases, leaving 25 bases between them. Germline V gene lookup returns CDR1 MNHEY and CDR2 SVGAGI. CDR3 nucleotides: TGTGCCAGCAGTTACGGGAATGGGGCCGCAAGGCCTACGAAGCAGTACTTC. As protein: CASSYGNGAARPTKQYF.

The V gene is TRBV25-1, the J gene TRBJ2-7, with 7 bases that match TRBD2. Looked up from germline, CDR1 is MGHDK and CDR2 is SYGVNS. The ends lost 2 bases at V and 6 bases at J; junction bases unmatched: 4. This CDR3 is built from 13 residues. Here the CDR3 DNA reads TGTGCCAGCAGTGAAGGCGGGAGTGGCGAGCAGTACTTC. Protein product: CASSEGGSGEQYF.

This clonotype has only a few counts. The chain has TRBV20-1 and TRBJ2-1; D perhaps matches TRBD2 (6 bases). The CDR3 extends over 15 amino acids. Per germline, CDR1 DFQATT and CDR2 SNEGSKA (reference sequence). Trimming shortened V by 3 bases and J by 7 bases, and 19 bases separated the two germline ends. For the CDR3, the DNA is TGCAGTGCTAGGAAGGCTGGAGGGCCGTGGAATGAGCAGTTCTTC. Translating gives CSARKAGGPWNEQFF.

This clonotype has only a few counts. V is TRBV7-3 and J is TRBJ1-1; D is unresolved. Trimming took off 1 base at V and 8 bases at J, with 11 bases between the two ends. This CDR3 has 13 residues. Germline assignment: CDR1 SGHTA and CDR2 FQGTGA. The CDR3 here is CASSLSGREEAFF. In DNA form, the CDR3 reads TGTGCCAGCAGCTTAAGTGGGCGGGAAGAAGCTTTCTTT.

J is TRBJ2-3 and V is TRBV7-9; 11 positions agree with TRBD1. The junction had 5 bases not matched to a gene; V was cut back by 5 bases and J by 1 base. Germline CDR1 and CDR2: SEHNR and FQNEAQ (reference sequence). CDR3 length: 16 residues. For the CDR3, the DNA is TGTGCCAGCAGCATCGGACAGGGGGCTGGCACAGATACGCAGTATTTT. Translation: CASSIGQGAGTDTQYF. The whole variable domain, remainder taken from reference TRBV7-9 and TRBJ2-3, is DTGVSQNPRHKITKRGQNVTFRCDPISEHNRLYWYRQTLGQGPEFLTYFQNEAQLEKSRLLSDRFSAERPKGSFSTLEIQRTEQGDSAMYLCASSIGQGAGTDTQYFGPGTRLTVL.

There are a few counts of this clonotype. This rearrangement joins TRBV13 to TRBJ2-1, with 8 bases identical to TRBD1. Trimming removed 5 bases from V and 7 bases from J; junction bases left unmatched: 4. This CDR3 region has 13 residues. The germline gives CDR1 PRHDT, CDR2 FYEKMQ (reference sequence). The CDR3: CASSTGGLNEQFF. The DNA of the CDR3 is TGTGCCAGCAGCACAGGGGGTTTGAATGAGCAGTTCTTC. Full variable domain (outside the CDR3, taken from reference TRBV13 and TRBJ2-1): AAGVIQSPRHLIKEKRETATLKCYPIPRHDTVYWYQQGPGQDPQFLISFYEKMQSDKGSIPDRFSAQQFSDYHSELNMSSLELGDSALYFCASSTGGLNEQFFGPGTRLTVL.

The gene calls are TRBV6-2 or TRBV6-3 and TRBJ2-2, with D perhaps being TRBD1 or TRBD2 (5 bases each). Between the trimmed V and J ends, which lost 7 bases and 3 bases, there was a span of 12 bases. This CDR3 comprises 14 residues. The V gene's germline CDR1 is MNHEY and CDR2 SVGEGT. The CDR3 is CASTGRGYTGELFF. For the CDR3, the DNA is TGTGCCAGCACGGGTCGGGGCTACACCGGGGAGCTGTTTTTT.

In regard to this clonotype: It may be a read error: a sequence one base away is much more abundant. The chain's CDR3 is CASTLGGGASYNEQFF. The DNA for the CDR3 is TGTGCCAGCACTTTAGGCGGGGGGGCCTCCTACAATGAGCAGTTCTTC. The chain uses TRBV12-3 or TRBV12-4 and TRBJ2-1; TRBD2 aligns across 9 bases. The CDR3 is made up of 16 amino acids.

This clonotype was observed a handful of times. V gene TRBV20-1 combines with J gene TRBJ1-2; D perhaps matches TRBD1 (5 bases). Germline lookup yields CDR1 DFQATT and CDR2 SNEGSKA (reference sequence). Between the trimmed V and J ends, which lost 1 base and 7 bases, there was a span of 22 bases. This CDR3 is 16 amino acids long. CDR3 nucleotides: TGCAGTGCTAGAGTTAATGGAGAGGGGCAGGCCCTTGGCTACACCTTC. Protein: CSARVNGEGQALGYTF.

This chain links TRBV12-3 or TRBV12-4 with TRBJ2-3, with D perhaps matching TRBD1 (6 bases). The V and J ends lost 6 bases and 3 bases respectively, with 13 bases between them. CDR3 length: 14 amino acids. The CDR3 spells CASRSQGSTDTQYF. CDR3 DNA: TGTGCCAGCAGATCGCAGGGGTCTACAGATACGCAGTATTTT.

This clonotype was observed many times. The V gene is TRBV6-2 or TRBV6-3, the J gene TRBJ1-5; D is possibly TRBD1 (6 bases). This CDR3 comprises 14 residues. The ends were cut back, 5 bases at V and 2 bases at J, with 10 bases in the middle. Germline CDR1 and CDR2: MNHEY and SVGEGT. CDR3 DNA: TGTGCCAGCAGTCCCGCAGGGGGCAATCAGCCCCAGCATTTT. The encoded protein is CASSPAGGNQPQHF.

There are many counts of this clonotype. The rearrangement uses TRBV20-1 and TRBJ2-1; D uncertain. Germline-derived CDR1 and CDR2 are DFQATT and SNEGSKA (reference sequence). The CDR3 is 11 residues long. V lost 3 bases to trimming and J lost 10 bases, with 10 bases between them. This CDR3 reads CSASKLGEQFF. The CDR3 nucleotides are TGCAGTGCTAGTAAGCTTGGGGAGCAGTTCTTC.

As concerns this clonotype: The CDR3 carries no conserved terminal phenylalanine or tryptophan, so it likely arises from a read error. The chain is built from TRBV4-2 and TRBJ2-7, with unresolved D. Per the germline V gene, CDR1 is LGHNA and CDR2 is YNFKEQ. The length of the CDR3 is 14 residues. Trimming took 1 base from V and 3 from J, leaving 10 bases between them. The CDR3 loop is CASSQAKGNYEQYS. In DNA, the CDR3 is TGTGCCAGCAGCCAAGCGAAGGGAAACTACGAGCAGTACTCC.

This clonotype was recorded a few times. V and J are TRBV5-6 and TRBJ2-3; D unresolved. Per the germline V gene, CDR1 is SGHDT and CDR2 is YYEEEE. V was clipped by 1 base and J by 2 bases, with 8 bases between them. The CDR3 is 14 residues long. CDR3 sequence: CASSLRQTTDTQYF. CDR3 nucleotides: TGTGCCAGCAGCTTGCGGCAGACCACAGATACGCAGTATTTT. The whole variable domain, filled in from reference TRBV5-6 and TRBJ2-3, reads DAGVTQSPTHLIKTRGQQVTLRCSPKSGHDTVSWYQQALGQGPQFIFQYYEEEERQRGNFPDRFSGHQFPNYSSELNVNALLLGDSALYLCASSLRQTTDTQYFGPGTRLTVL.

This clonotype has a handful of counts. The CDR3 loop reads CASSLNSPYNEQFF. The CDR3 region has the DNA TGTGCCAGCAGCCTTAATTCACCCTACAATGAGCAGTTCTTC. The V gene is TRBV11-2, the J gene TRBJ2-1; D ambiguous. The CDR3 consists of 14 residues. Germline CDR1 SGHAT, CDR2 FQNNGV. Trimming left V 5 bases short and J 2 bases short, with 10 bases between.

This clonotype was detected only a few times. The genes are TRBV30 and TRBJ1-1; tentative D call: TRBD1 (5 bases). CDR1 is GTSNPN, CDR2 SVGIG, per germline (reference sequence). V gave up 4 bases and J gave up 11 bases, with 11 bases separating them. This CDR3 has 10 residues. CDR3 bases: TGTGCCTGGACCAGGGCGCCTGCTTTCTTT. Its translation is CAWTRAPAFF. Full variable domain (outside the CDR3, taken from reference TRBV30 and TRBJ1-1): SQTIHQWPATLVQPVGSPLSLECTVEGTSNPNLYWYRQAAGRGLQLLFYSVGIGQISSEVPQNLSASRPQDRQFILSSKKLLLSDSGFYLCAWTRAPAFFGQGTRLTVV.

This clonotype was counted only a few times. The chain has TRBV20-1 and TRBJ2-7; 9 bases line up with TRBD1. Looked up from germline, CDR1 is DFQATT and CDR2 is SNEGSKA (reference sequence). Trimming at V came to 5 bases and at J to 1 base, leaving 9 bases not matched to a gene. The CDR3 extends over 15 amino acids. The CDR3 protein is CSARNRDRASYEQYF. DNA of the CDR3: TGCAGTGCTCGAAACCGGGACAGGGCATCCTACGAGCAGTACTTC.

This clonotype was observed at least ten times. V usage is TRBV5-1 and J usage is TRBJ2-7, with 10 nucleotides matching TRBD2. The germline gives CDR1 SGHRS, CDR2 YFSETQ. With 0 bases clipped from V and 0 bases from J, the junction kept 3 bases outside the gene matches. The CDR3 sequence is 16 residues long. The CDR3 sequence is CASSLALAGDSYEQYF. The CDR3 nucleotides are TGCGCCAGCAGCTTGGCCCTAGCGGGGGACTCCTACGAGCAGTACTTC.

V gene TRBV2 combines with J gene TRBJ2-7; a possible D gene is TRBD2 (6 bases). Germline lookup yields CDR1 SNHLY and CDR2 FYNNEI. V gave up 10 bases and J gave up 0 bases, with 25 bases separating them. The CDR3 length is 17 residues. CDR3 bases: TGTGCCATGAATACTGTAGCGGAAGTCCCGAGCTCCTACGAGCAGTACTTC. Translation gives CAMNTVAEVPSSYEQYF. Full variable domain (remainder filled in from reference TRBV2 and TRBJ2-7): EPEVTQTPSHQVTQMGQEVILRCVPISNHLYFYWYRQILGQKVEFLVSFYNNEISEKSEIFDDQFSVERPDGSNFTLKIRSTKLEDSAMYFCAMNTVAEVPSSYEQYFGPGTRLTVT.

This clonotype was detected only a few times. Here the CDR3 DNA reads TGCAGCGTTGAAGCGGAAGGGGCGGCTGAGAGAGGCTACACCTTC. It yields the protein CSVEAEGAAERGYTF. The V gene is TRBV29-1, the J gene TRBJ1-2; D is possibly TRBD1 (5 bases). The CDR3 contains 15 residues. In germline, CDR1 is SQVTM, CDR2 ANQGSEA. Trimming removed 1 base at V and 8 bases at J, with 20 bases between. The full variable domain, with the rest looked up from reference TRBV29-1 and TRBJ1-2, is SAVISQKPSRDICQRGTSLTIQCQVDSQVTMMFWYRQQPGQSLTLIATANQGSEATYESGFVIDKFPISRPNLTFSTLTVSNMSPEDSSIYLCSVEAEGAAERGYTFGSGTRLTVV.

The chain is built from TRBV30 and TRBJ2-1; D might be TRBD2 (5 bases). Trimming removed 2 bases from V and 7 bases from J, with 30 bases in between. Germline values: CDR1 GTSNPN, CDR2 SVGIG (reference sequence). This CDR3 contains 19 residues. The CDR3 DNA reads as TGTGCCTGGAGTCCGGAGTTTTCGGGGTTTCCCCTTCCTACAAATGAGCAGTTCTTC. Translating it yields CAWSPEFSGFPLPTNEQFF.

This clonotype was detected only once. V is TRBV4-3 and J is TRBJ2-7, with no clear D. Germline V gene lookup returns CDR1 LGHNA and CDR2 YSLEER. V dropped 1 base and J dropped 7 bases, with 20 bases sitting between them. There are 16 residues in the CDR3. The CDR3 region is CASSQGGRAAHWEQYF. In nucleotides, the CDR3 is TGCGCCAGCAGCCAAGGTGGACGGGCTGCCCACTGGGAGCAGTACTTC.

The chain employs TRBV5-1 and TRBJ1-1; D is ambiguous. The CDR3 covers 14 residues. Germline V gene data show CDR1 as SGHRS and CDR2 as YFSETQ. Deletions cut 4 bases from V and 4 bases from J, with 14 bases between. CDR3 in amino acids: CASSALGVFTEAFF. CDR3 in DNA: TGCGCCAGCAGCGCACTCGGGGTTTTCACTGAAGCTTTCTTT.

This clonotype was found many times. The gene calls are TRBV7-8 and TRBJ1-2; D is unclear. The V end was cut by 5 bases, the J end by 6 bases, with 22 bases between. The CDR3 is 16 residues long. CDR1 and CDR2 from the germline V gene are SGHVS and FQNEAQ. CDR3 bases: TGTGCCAGCAGCGTAGAAGACCCGGGCCTCCCCGATGGCTACACCTTC. As protein: CASSVEDPGLPDGYTF.

Only a few counts were recorded for this clonotype. V and J are TRBV2 and TRBJ2-1; D ambiguous. V was shortened by 2 bases and J by 0 bases, with 8 bases between the two germline ends. The CDR3 spans 15 residues. CDR1 is SNHLY and CDR2 is FYNNEI in the germline V gene. CDR3 protein: CASSELGFSYNEQFF. In nucleotides, the CDR3 is TGTGCCAGCAGTGAACTGGGGTTCTCCTACAATGAGCAGTTCTTC. Based on the CDR3 plus reference TRBV2 and TRBJ2-1, the full variable domain is EPEVTQTPSHQVTQMGQEVILRCVPISNHLYFYWYRQILGQKVEFLVSFYNNEISEKSEIFDDQFSVERPDGSNFTLKIRSTKLEDSAMYFCASSELGFSYNEQFFGPGTRLTVL.